These T cell receptor beta chains were read from a single sample in a study of shared clonotypes between healthy human individuals. The repertoire was sequenced with immunoSEQ multiplex PCR; TCRdb's copy has only in-frame clones and lacks some. The data contain about 520,000 clones, almost 80% of them singletons. Sequenced material: PBMCs. The receptors were sampled from a woman aged 40 to 55 in good health. Some clones in this sample may be carry-over from other donors' samples. Each CDR3 is given with its conserved first and last residue. A D gene is named only where the DNA matches it firmly. Part of the rows lack a size; the others show once, few, many or a class for expanded clones.

clone size	V gene	J gene	D gene	CDR3 protein	CDR3 DNA
.	TRBV29-1	TRBJ2-6	TRBD1	CSVEDKGLDRGVAGANVLTF	TGCAGCGTTGAAGATAAGGGCCTGGACAGGGGGGTCGCTGGGGCCAACGTCCTGACTTTC
few	TRBV10-3	TRBJ1-4	.	CAISDHNEKLFF	TGTGCCATCAGTGATCATAATGAAAAACTGTTTTTT
.	TRBV7-8	TRBJ1-1	.	CASSLAGTASEAFF	TGTGCCAGCAGCTTAGCGGGTACGGCGTCTGAAGCTTTCTTT
.	TRBV5-1	TRBJ2-2	TRBD2	CASSPGIAGVTGELFF	TGCGCCAGCAGCCCCGGGATAGCGGGAGTTACCGGGGAGCTGTTTTTT
.	TRBV11-3	TRBJ2-7	.	CASSLDRLFYEQYF	TGTGCCAGCAGCTTAGATCGATTATTTTACGAGCAGTACTTC
.	TRBV4-1	TRBJ2-1	.	CASSHRLGYNEQFF	TGCGCCAGCAGCCACCGCCTGGGTTACAATGAGCAGTTCTTC
.	TRBV30	TRBJ2-7	.	CAWSVRGRDEQYF	TGTGCCTGGAGTGTACGGGGGAGAGACGAGCAGTACTTC
.	TRBV28	TRBJ2-7	.	CASTSVNSYEQYF	TGTGCCAGCACTAGCGTGAACTCCTACGAGCAGTACTTC
.	TRBV19	TRBJ1-5	.	CASSGTVNNQPQHF	TGTGCCAGTAGCGGGACGGTGAACAATCAGCCCCAGCATTTT
.	TRBV5-6	TRBJ1-2	.	CASSPRTARDYGYTF	TGTGCCAGCAGCCCAAGGACAGCCAGGGACTATGGCTACACCTTC
.	TRBV29-1	TRBJ2-1	TRBD2	CSDRGLAGYNEQFF	TGCAGCGACCGGGGACTAGCGGGATATAATGAGCAGTTCTTC
.	TRBV13	TRBJ2-7	TRBD2	CASSPGLAEQYF	TGTGCCAGCAGCCCGGGACTAGCCGAGCAGTACTTC
.	TRBV11-1	TRBJ1-4	.	CASSAAGTKNEKLFF	TGTGCCAGCAGCGCGGCCGGGACCAAAAATGAAAAACTGTTTTTT
.	TRBV6-1	TRBJ2-5	.	CASSPTGNQETQYF	TGTGCCAGCAGTCCGACGGGGAACCAAGAGACCCAGTACTTC
.	TRBV5-1	TRBJ1-1	TRBD1	CASSKGARETEAFF	TGCGCCAGCAGCAAGGGGGCGCGCGAAACTGAAGCTTTCTTT
.	TRBV7-2	TRBJ2-3	TRBD2	CASSSSGRGNTQYF	TGTGCCAGCAGCTCTAGCGGGAGGGGGAATACGCAGTATTTT
.	TRBV25-1	TRBJ1-5	.	CASSESAGVNQPQHF	TGTGCCAGCAGTGAATCCGCAGGGGTCAATCAGCCCCAGCATTTT
.	TRBV18	TRBJ2-5	TRBD2	CASSSLAGVETQYF	TGTGCCAGCTCGTCACTAGCGGGAGTAGAGACCCAGTACTTC
.	TRBV5-4	TRBJ1-2	.	CASSLAGSANYGYTF	TGTGCCAGCAGCTTGGCCGGGAGTGCTAACTATGGCTACACCTTC
.	TRBV6-1	TRBJ1-2	.	CASHFPGQANYGYTF	TGTGCCAGCCATTTCCCGGGACAAGCTAACTATGGCTACACCTTC
once	TRBV11-3	TRBJ2-2	.	CASSLSGTGELFF	TGTGCCAGCAGCTTAAGCGGGACCGGGGAGCTGTTTTTT
.	TRBV29-1	TRBJ2-7	.	CSVTGTRDEEQYF	TGCAGCGTCACCGGGACCCGTGATGAAGAGCAGTACTTC
.	TRBV4-3	TRBJ2-3	.	CASSQGWGASTDTQYF	TGCGCCAGCAGCCAAGGGTGGGGGGCTAGCACAGATACGCAGTATTTT
.	TRBV30	TRBJ2-1	.	CAWSTLMKPYNEQFF	TGTGCCTGGAGTACGCTGATGAAGCCCTACAATGAGCAGTTCTTC
.	TRBV15	TRBJ2-1	.	CATSRDRGGALYNEQFF	TGTGCCACCAGCAGAGATCGAGGGGGAGCTCTCTACAATGAGCAGTTCTTC
.	TRBV10-3	TRBJ2-1	.	CAISELRDEQFF	TGTGCCATCAGTGAGTTGAGGGATGAGCAGTTCTTC
.	TRBV15	TRBJ2-5	.	CATSSDTGTKETQYF	TGTGCCACCAGCAGTGATACCGGGACAAAGGAGACCCAGTACTTC
.	TRBV30	TRBJ2-4	TRBD1	CAWSSRGPDIQYF	TGTGCCTGGAGTTCAAGGGGGCCTGACATTCAGTACTTC
.	TRBV5-1	TRBJ2-3	.	CASSTRGSTDTQYF	TGCGCCAGCAGCACGAGGGGGAGCACAGATACGCAGTATTTT
few	TRBV9	TRBJ2-1	.	CASSVAWVDNEQFF	TGTGCCAGCAGCGTAGCTTGGGTGGACAATGAGCAGTTCTTC
.	TRBV7-9	TRBJ2-7	.	CASSLGESEQYF	TGTGCCAGCAGCTTAGGCGAGAGCGAGCAGTACTTC
.	TRBV5-1	TRBJ2-7	TRBD2	CASSLATSGKFYEQYF	TGCGCCAGCAGCTTGGCCACTAGCGGGAAATTCTACGAGCAGTACTTC
.	TRBV7-3	TRBJ2-1	TRBD2	CASSPVAGGRNEQFF	TGTGCCAGCAGCCCGGTAGCGGGAGGCCGCAATGAGCAGTTCTTC